These T cell receptor beta chains were read from a single sample in a study of tumor and adjacent non-tumor tissue in lung cancer. A single record per CDR3 protein comes from TCRdb applying MiXCR to the multiplex PCR reads. Among tens of thousands of distinct CDR3 sequences, 72% were seen once, and the ten largest hold roughly 10%. The sequencing sample was made of lung tumor tissue. Receptor source: a woman between 40 and 55 years old with non-small cell lung cancer. Each CDR3 is given with its conserved first and last residue. The D gene is left open where the match is weak. The listing skips clone size in some rows; elsewhere it reads once, few, many or a size class.

- | TRBD2 | TRBJ2-3 | 18 | TRBV7-8 | CASSSTYSTSGGAGTHYF | TGTGCCAGCAGTTCAACATATTCGACTAGCGGGGGCGCGGGCACGCACTATTTT
- | TRBD1 | TRBJ2-3 | 16 | TRBV5-4 | CARSPRTGGSADTQYF | TGTGCCAGGAGCCCTAGGACAGGAGGATCAGCAGATACGCAGTATTTT
- | - | TRBJ2-3 | 14 | TRBV6-5 | CASSYSRSTDMQYF | TGTGCCAGCAGTTACTCAAGAAGCACAGATATGCAGTATTTT
- | TRBD1 | TRBJ1-2 | 15 | TRBV6-5 | CARSYGTGSNYGYTF | TGTGCCAGAAGTTACGGGACAGGGTCTAACTATGGCTACACCTTC
- | TRBD1 | TRBJ1-3 | 18 | TRBV6-5 | CASSCSRRSGGSGNTIYF | TGTGCCAGCAGTTGCTCGAGACGATCAGGGGGCTCTGGAAACACCATATATTTT
few | - | TRBJ2-2 | 16 | TRBV24-1 | CATSDYGSTNTGELFF | TGTGCCACCAGTGACTACGGGTCAACGAACACCGGGGAGCTGTTTTTT
- | - | TRBJ2-1 | 11 | TRBV29-1 | CSVPTDTERLF | TGCAGTGTACCCACAGATACTGAGCGGTTATTC
- | - | TRBJ2-5 | 14 | TRBV12-3/TRBV12-4 | CASSFPGGGKTKYF | TGTGCCAGCAGTTTTCCCGGGGGCGGGAAGACCAAGTACTTC
- | TRBD2 | TRBJ2-5 | 15 | TRBV11-2 | CVSSFSGGAGDTQYF | TGTGTCAGCAGCTTTAGCGGGGGGGCGGGGGACACCCAGTACTTC
many | TRBD2 | TRBJ2-1 | 21 | TRBV4-2 | CASSQDQGTSGFGGSYNEQFF | TGTGCCAGCAGCCAAGATCAGGGGACTAGCGGATTTGGGGGCTCCTACAATGAGCAGTTCTTC
few | - | TRBJ1-2 | 14 | TRBV25-1 | CASSAGGTDYGYTF | TGTGCCAGCAGTGCAGGCGGGACGGACTATGGCTACACTTTC
many | - | TRBJ2-2 | 16 | TRBV10-2 | CASSLPGAGDTGELFF | TGCGCCAGCAGCCTTCCAGGGGCGGGAGATACCGGGGAGCTGTTTTTT
- | TRBD1 | TRBJ1-1 | 15 | TRBV6-5 | CVSAGGSAGNTEAFF | TGTGTCAGCGCAGGGGGTTCGGCAGGGAACACTGAAGCTTTCTTT